The TCR beta chain described here comes from a study of spatial heterogeneity in lung cancer. Study context: Samples were donated by 72 untreated early-stage non-small cell lung cancer patients. Alpha-chain sequences were consistently detected in smaller numbers than beta-chain sequences. Within raw reads, each unique TCR and UMI combination appeared on average more than ten times.

V gave up 5 bases and J gave up 4 bases, with 14 bases separating them. Germline loops: CDR1 MDHEN, CDR2 SYDVKM. CDR3 size: 14 residues. TCRdb redid the calling of the 5' RACE reads with MiXCR, one entry per CDR3 protein. This table holds under 150,000 distinct CDR3 sequences, 9% to 15% found once. Time point denoted: blood at routine non-recurrence follow-up after resection. The input material, whole RNA from tumor, nontumor lung or frozen PBMC, was sequenced unsorted. This clonotype has only a few counts. The input for sequencing was PBMCs, taken at follow-up. The source of this sequence is a male donor with early-stage non-small cell lung cancer. V usage is TRBV28 and J usage is TRBJ1-1; TRBD1 might be the D (6 bases). CDR3 region: CASSRMGGATEAFF. The CDR3 DNA reads as TGTGCCAGCAGTCGTATGGGGGGGGCCACTGAAGCTTTCTTT.